This record covers a single T cell receptor (beta chain). Its recognized antigen is unknown. Per-base qualities were not stored, and no clone one base away is much larger. Library preparation was by 5' RACE. Sequencing took place on a NextSeq 500. In the TCR library protocol, unique molecular identifiers were attached to individual cDNA molecules to correct for PCR bias and sequencing error. Both TCR alpha and beta chains were sequenced, and tight co-correlation was observed between alpha and beta sequence abundances in each sample. Processing in the source paper ran as follows. V gene, J gene and CDR3 annotation of TCR sequences was performed with Decombinator V4. Expanded TCRs were defined as changing significantly between any two time points under a Poisson model with p below 0.0001. Abundances of TCRs were expressed as counts per million after normalisation to the total number of TCRs sequenced in each sample. MAIT TCRs were defined by TRAV1-2 paired with TRAJ12, TRAJ20 or TRAJ33, and iNKT TCRs by TRAV10 paired with TRAJ18. VDJdb, accessed on 1 November 2021, was searched for TCRs annotated for CMV, EBV and SARS-CoV-2, and TCRs annotated for more than one antigen were excluded. TCRdb reprocessing: public reads trimmed at Q25 with fastp, clones called with MiXCR, in-frame beta chains kept. Entries that share a CDR3 protein sequence are merged under the most common genes and DNA. The V and J calls here are based on TCRdb, not the publication. Present in this sample are some 49,000 distinct CDR3 sequences, 7% to 10% of which were seen just once. The ten biggest clones cover about 4.2% of the sample.

The CDR3 contains 16 residues, cysteine and phenylalanine counted. The entry retains the CDR3 DNA only, 48 bases that are in frame from base 1. V is pruned by 6 bases and J by 4 bases, leaving 16 bases of the junction without a gene match. As encoded in the germline V gene (reference sequence), CDR1 is DFQATT while CDR2 is SNEGSKA. This was a case-control study nested in a cohort of healthcare workers in London, UK, who had nasopharyngeal swab PCR tests and blood samples taken every week. Healthcare workers were recruited between 23 and 31 March 2020, during the week of the UK lockdown, and were followed weekly for up to roughly 15 weeks. This entry is derived from a study of early T cells in non-severe SARS-CoV-2 infection (dated by TCRdb to the early 2020s). Broadly, across the study: TCR sequencing used bulk RNA from unsorted whole blood, so alpha and beta chains could not be paired. Study-level results and caveats: VDJdb matching was skewed toward anti-spike CD8 responses and likely underestimated virus-specific expansions, missing private and CD4 specificities.

The clonotype comes from an adult who was a healthcare worker with PCR-confirmed SARS-CoV-2 infection or an uninfected control (not recorded which). The chain uses TRBV20-1 and TRBJ1-2; a stretch of 8 junction bases matches TRBD1. The sequenced sample consisted of whole blood. The bases read TGCAGTGCCCAACCCAGAAACTTACAGGGGGGCTATGGCTACACCTTC. Its protein product is CSAQPRNLQGGYGYTF.